A selection of T cell receptor beta chains follows, all from one sample in a study of PD-1 blockade in classical Hodgkin lymphoma. Sequencing used immunoSEQ multiplex PCR; TCRdb keeps in-frame clones, though not all of them. The sample records 90,000 to 100,000 clones, approximately 92% being singletons. Here the sequenced sample was peripheral blood mononuclear cells (PBMCs), taken before the second cycle of nivolumab. These receptors all stem from a human donor with classical Hodgkin lymphoma. Each CDR3 is given with its conserved first and last residue. The D gene is left open where the match is weak. Clone size is shown for a subset of rows, as once, few, many or a class of expanded clone.

>TRBJ2-2|NA|NA|TRBV27
CASSFFAGELFF
TGTGCCAGCAGTTTTTTTGCCGGGGAGCTGTTTTTT
>TRBJ1-5|NA|NA|TRBV6-5
CASSRGGNQPQHF
TGTGCCAGCAGTAGAGGGGGAAATCAGCCCCAGCATTTT
>TRBJ1-3|NA|NA|TRBV7-9
CASSNRENSGNTIYF
TGTGCCAGCAGCAACCGGGAGAACTCTGGAAACACCATATATTTT
>TRBJ2-1|TRBD1|NA|TRBV15
CATSRADRAYVDEQFF
TGTGCCACCAGCAGAGCCGACAGGGCCTATGTGGATGAGCAGTTCTTC
>TRBJ2-7|NA|NA|TRBV6-5
CASGQGGEQYF
TGTGCCAGCGGCCAGGGTGGGGAGCAGTACTTC
>TRBJ2-3|TRBD2|NA|TRBV4-2
CASSPETSGATDTQYF
TGTGCCAGCAGCCCGGAGACTAGCGGGGCCACAGATACGCAGTATTTT
>TRBJ2-2|TRBD2|NA|TRBV18
CASSQGTSPGELFF
TGTGCCAGCTCACAAGGGACTAGTCCCGGGGAGCTGTTTTTT
>TRBJ2-5|TRBD1|NA|TRBV25-1
CASRRTGSVETQYF
TGTGCCAGCAGAAGGACAGGTTCCGTGGAGACCCAGTACTTC
>TRBJ2-1|TRBD1|NA|TRBV19
CASSPHRDRSAHEQFF
TGTGCCAGTAGTCCCCACCGGGACAGGTCGGCTCATGAGCAGTTCTTC
>TRBJ2-3|NA|NA|TRBV6-5
CASQLTVLADTQYF
TGTGCCAGCCAATTAACTGTTCTTGCAGATACGCAGTATTTT
>TRBJ2-2|TRBD1|few|TRBV5-1
CASSFGTVNTGELFF
TGCGCCAGCAGCTTCGGGACAGTGAACACCGGGGAGCTGTTTTTT
>TRBJ2-7|NA|few|TRBV6-5
CASSPGLEQYF
TGTGCCAGCAGCCCGGGCCTCGAGCAGTACTTC
>TRBJ2-5|TRBD2|once|TRBV7-6
CASSSPSSGGRETQYF
TGTGCCAGCAGCTCACCGAGTAGCGGGGGAAGGGAGACCCAGTACTTC
>TRBJ1-6|NA|NA|TRBV11-2
CASSTRQYSPLHF
TGTGCCAGCAGCACCCGACAGTATTCACCCCTCCACTTT
>TRBJ2-2|TRBD1|NA|TRBV5-4
CASSFGQGAIEYTGELFF
TGTGCCAGCAGCTTTGGACAGGGGGCTATCGAATACACCGGGGAGCTGTTTTTT
>TRBJ2-4|TRBD2|NA|TRBV15
CATSNTGTSGGLAKNIQYF
TGTGCCACCAGCAACACCGGGACTAGCGGGGGACTAGCCAAAAACATTCAGTACTTC
>TRBJ2-1|NA|NA|TRBV5-1
CASGGGSSYNEQFF
TGCGCCAGCGGTGGCGGAAGCTCCTACAATGAGCAGTTCTTC
>TRBJ1-2|NA|once|TRBV7-2
CASSLALENLRSYTF
TGTGCCAGCAGCTTAGCGCTGGAGAACCTTCGAAGCTACACCTTC
>TRBJ2-1|TRBD1|few|TRBV2
CASSAGQYYDEQFF
TGTGCCAGCAGTGCGGGACAGTACTACGATGAGCAGTTCTTC
>TRBJ2-5|NA|NA|TRBV21-1
CASSPDRTGQETQYF
TGTGCCAGCAGCCCCGACCGGACAGGCCAAGAGACCCAGTACTTC
>TRBJ2-2|NA|NA|TRBV5-1
CASMEQYTGELFF
TGCGCCAGCATGGAGCAGTACACCGGGGAGCTGTTTTTT
>TRBJ1-5|TRBD1|NA|TRBV6-1
CASSEAGGGYSNQPQHF
TGTGCCAGCAGTGAAGCAGGGGGCGGATATAGCAATCAGCCCCAGCATTTT
>TRBJ2-3|TRBD2|once|TRBV9
CASSAPRVRTSPTDTQYF
TGTGCCAGCAGCGCACCCCGGGTGAGGACTAGCCCCACAGATACGCAGTATTTT
>TRBJ1-3|NA|once|TRBV11-2
CASSLDTVGNTIYF
TGTGCCAGCAGCTTAGATACAGTCGGAAACACCATATATTTT
>TRBJ1-4|TRBD1|NA|TRBV5-1
CASSQQGRGINEKLFF
TGCGCCAGCAGCCAACAGGGGAGGGGGATTAATGAAAAACTGTTTTTT
>TRBJ1-1|NA|NA|TRBV28
CASSFTGQTEAFF
TGTGCCAGCAGTTTTACCGGACAAACTGAAGCTTTCTTT
>TRBJ2-3|TRBD2|NA|TRBV28
CASSAGVRGTDTQYF
TGTGCCAGCAGTGCGGGAGTGAGGGGCACAGATACGCAGTATTTT
>TRBJ2-3|TRBD2|NA|TRBV5-1
CASSLVAAGGHTDTQYF
TGCGCCAGCAGCTTGGTGGCAGCGGGGGGGCACACAGATACGCAGTATTTT
>TRBJ1-2|NA|NA|TRBV28
CASSSPAGGFFGYTF
TGTGCCAGCAGTTCCCCCGCGGGGGGGTTTTTTGGCTACACCTTC
>TRBJ1-4|NA|once|TRBV14
CASSQRTGTNEKLFF
TGTGCCAGCAGCCAGAGGACTGGGACTAATGAAAAACTGTTTTTT
>TRBJ2-3|TRBD1|NA|TRBV5-6
CASSLLTGIYSDTQYF
TGTGCCAGCAGCTTGTTGACAGGGATTTATTCAGATACGCAGTATTTT
>TRBJ2-7|TRBD2|NA|TRBV13
CASSPRTSSHEQYF
TGTGCCAGCAGCCCTAGGACTAGCTCCCACGAGCAGTACTTC
>TRBJ1-2|TRBD1|NA|TRBV7-9
CASSRQGGGTNYGYTF
TGTGCCAGCAGCAGACAGGGAGGGGGAACTAACTATGGCTACACCTTC
>TRBJ1-5|NA|once|TRBV18
CASSPRGLGPQHF
TGTGCCAGCTCACCAAGGGGATTAGGGCCCCAGCATTTT
>TRBJ2-7|NA|once|TRBV6-5
CASSYRYPRQDYEQYF
TGTGCCAGCAGTTACCGATACCCCCGGCAGGACTACGAGCAGTACTTC
>TRBJ2-5|NA|NA|TRBV11-2
CASSLNGGSLETQYF
TGTGCCAGCAGCCTAAACGGGGGTTCGTTAGAGACCCAGTACTTC
>TRBJ2-7|NA|NA|TRBV27
CASRPGTRVLGLTYEQYF
TGTGCCAGCAGGCCGGGTACTCGAGTGCTAGGGCTAACCTACGAGCAGTACTTC
>TRBJ1-1|NA|few|TRBV7-3
CASSLLEGVDHTEAFF
TGTGCCAGCAGCTTATTGGAGGGGGTCGATCACACTGAAGCTTTCTTT
>TRBJ1-1|NA|NA|TRBV6-1
CASSPLDDTEAFF
TGTGCCAGCAGTCCACTCGATGACACTGAAGCTTTCTTT
>TRBJ2-2|NA|once|TRBV19
CASTFGFAGELFF
TGTGCCAGTACCTTCGGGTTTGCCGGGGAGCTGTTTTTT
>TRBJ1-1|NA|few|TRBV5-1
CASSLGQAMNTEAFF
TGCGCCAGCAGCTTGGGACAGGCCATGAACACTGAAGCTTTCTTT
>TRBJ2-1|TRBD1|NA|TRBV28
CASSFDRGHNEQFF
TGTGCCAGCAGTTTCGACAGGGGCCACAATGAGCAGTTCTTC
>TRBJ1-1|NA|NA|TRBV27
CASSLSGSMNTEAFF
TGTGCCAGCAGTCTGTCGGGGAGCATGAACACTGAAGCTTTCTTT